This T cell receptor (beta chain) was found in a study of OX40 agonist ivuxolimab in advanced cancers. Germline V gives CDR1 SEHNR, CDR2 FQNEAQ (reference sequence). V shed 5 bases and J shed 4 bases, with 9 bases lying between them. The CDR3 is made up of 12 amino acids. Of note for this clone: The antigen remains undetermined.

Study results and caveats: The antigens recognized by the expanded peripheral T cells, that is their antigen specificity, were not determined.

Sequencing used immunoSEQ multiplex PCR; TCRdb keeps in-frame clones, though not all of them. The table includes about 54,000 clones, 70% to 90% detected once. The sequence came from an adult with an advanced solid tumor such as melanoma, head and neck, liver or kidney cancer. Source: CD4+ or CD8+ T cells sorted from blood, taken in a trial of the OX40 agonist ivuxolimab. The rearrangement links TRBV7-9 to TRBJ2-7; no clear D. For the CDR3, the DNA is TGTGCCAGCAGCCCCCGCCTATACGAGCAGTACTTC. It yields the protein CASSPRLYEQYF.